This record covers a single T cell receptor beta chain. Its antigen specificity is not known. Base qualities are missing; no much larger clone stands one base away. From the cysteine up to the phenylalanine, the CDR3 has a length of 17 residues. Only the CDR3 portion is preserved as DNA: 51 bases, with reading frame beginning at the first base. The immunoSEQ Assay, a bias-controlled multiplex PCR, was used to amplify TCRbeta CDR3 regions from genomic DNA. In the original analysis: Nucleated cell counts per sample were estimated from amplification of reference gene primers within the assay. To quantify the absolute abundance of each unique TCRbeta CDR3 rearrangement, sequence reads were collapsed and filtered. Productive Simpson clonality was computed per sample as the square root of Simpson's diversity index over productive rearrangements. As stored in TCRdb, this immuneACCESS dataset retains in-frame rearrangements with V and J assigned. A fraction of the clones does not appear; measured against another copy, unresolved V genes explain less than half of the discrepancy, and the remainder lacks a known reason. The V and J calls and clone size come from that table; D and trimming were worked out from the DNA. The sample records about 270,000 clones, 70% to 90% of which are singletons. The ten largest clones capture roughly 4.3% of the sample.

In the prospective study, participants were 18 to 89 years old, resided in under 30 geographic areas of the United States, and were enrolled through a virtual design. In the prospective study, cohorts were assigned on the basis of participant-reported clinical history obtained from a screening survey and a study questionnaire. In the prospective study, whole blood, serum and a nasopharyngeal or oropharyngeal swab were collected from each participant by mobile phlebotomists. Over a roughly 2-month period, participants in the prospective study had the option of providing additional blood draws and questionnaires. Before DNA extraction, blood samples from the prospective study were shipped at room temperature or frozen. The data derive from a study of blood T cell repertoires in COVID-19 (TCRdb year 2020). General notes on the study: The collaborator samples originated in the United States, Italy and Spain and spanned the acute and convalescent phases of COVID-19. The prospective study material was composed of cDNA or gDNA derived from T cells, B-cell-depleted T cells, or PBMCs. Deeply sampled blood TCRbeta repertoires from subjects exposed to, actively infected with, or recovered from COVID-19 were included in the dataset. The repertoires were released in a freely available public database meant as a resource for research on the immune response to SARS-CoV-2. Samples were obtained from the ongoing ImmuneRACE study (first 160 participants) and from 1,000 to 1,500 subjects provided by 6 global collaborators. Nearly every sample came with metadata listing a de-identified subject ID, COVID-19 status, age in years and sex. Where HLA class I and class II types were available, the types were taken from metadata supplied by the sample provider, not from assay-based typing. The paper's findings and limits, for the study overall: The amount of clinical and demographic metadata varied by source and participant and was provided uncurated.

The origin of this receptor is a woman in her twenties or thirties with acute COVID-19. Sequences were obtained from PBMCs or T cells enriched from blood (not recorded which). The rearrangement combines TRBV1 with TRBJ2-7; the D call TRBD2 from the table was never checked on the DNA. TRBV1 is flagged as a pseudogene. The DNA sequence is given as TGCACCAGCAGCCAAGTTAAGACCCTAGCGGGGCTCTACGAGCAGTACTTC. This codes for CTSSQVKTLAGLYEQYF.